This T cell receptor (beta chain) derives from a study of regulatory T cells in long-lasting Graves disease. Study-level information: Graves' cases, newly diagnosed, had used antithyroid drugs under 3 months.

This sample's time point: newly diagnosed GD, antithyroid drugs for less than 3 months. The authors made the TCR library using RNA they extracted from PBMCs. Building of the TCR beta libraries involved iRepertoire HTBI primers and Arm-PCR of CDR3 regions. Each CDR3 protein is one row after TCRdb ran MiXCR on the multiplex PCR reads. Of roughly 610,000 distinct CDR3 sequences in the sample, 16% were seen once. In its sample, this clonotype was seen a few times. The CDR3 consists of 12 residues. Trimming shortened V by 8 bases and J by 4 bases, and 9 bases separated the two germline ends. Germline-derived CDR1 and CDR2 are SEHNR and FQNEAQ (reference sequence). The sample was also reused in another study, on T cells in Graves' hyperthyroidism and ophthalmopathy. According to that study: The HTBI set primed first-round TCR CDR3 RT-PCR. Ophthalmopathy and stable hyperthyroidism were told apart by a 13 V-J model. For ophthalmopathy, model prediction preceded onset by a median approximately 6 months.

This sequence originates from a young man with Graves disease. Sequenced here: peripheral blood mononuclear cells (PBMCs), sampled at new diagnosis, from a patient treated with antithyroid drugs. The chain has TRBV7-9 and TRBJ1-3; D is ambiguous. The DNA for the CDR3 is TGTGCCAGCGCCCGGGAGGGAAACACCATATATTTT. Translating it yields CASAREGNTIYF.